This T cell receptor (beta chain) was documented in a study of T cells after yellow fever vaccination. For TCR, cDNA came from 5'RACE template switching, which added a universal primer site and UMIs. TCRdb reprocessed the 5' RACE reads with MiXCR, giving one entry per CDR3 protein. In the table there are approximately 550,000 distinct CDR3 sequences, approximately 13% of which are singletons. V shed 7 bases and J shed 9 bases, with 22 bases lying between them. The CDR3 is 15 residues long. In germline, CDR1 is SGHTA, CDR2 FQGNSA. In the case of this clonotype: What it binds is unknown.

General study points: Only a small proportion of the clonotypes turned up in both the CD4 and the CD8 compartments, likely arising from convergent recombination. High-abundance clonotypes from the bulk population could contaminate FACS-sorted repertoires. Primary-vaccination clones mostly resurfaced post-booster (about 95% CD4, roughly 90% CD8).

The clonotype comes from a young man who received the YFV17D yellow fever vaccine. Sequencing used PBMCs, obtained on the day of the yellow fever booster vaccination. The chain is built from TRBV7-2 and TRBJ2-1; D gene uncertain. CDR3 in amino acids: CASTPERLTVGEQFF. The CDR3 nucleotides are TGTGCCAGCACCCCCGAGAGGCTCACCGTTGGTGAGCAGTTCTTC.